This T cell receptor (beta chain) was captured in a study of blood T cell repertoires in COVID-19. Study-level background: COVID-19 samples from acute and convalescent phases originated in the United States, Italy and Spain.

In the original analysis: Estimated nucleated cell counts came from reference gene primer amplification. Sequencing was performed with immunoSEQ multiplex PCR; in TCRdb, only in-frame clones are kept and a portion is missing. From that table come the V and J calls and clone size; the DNA was used to work out D and trimming. The sample holds almost 200,000 clones, around four fifths seen once. Enrolled during active infection, Seattle patients were then followed longitudinally. The sequencing sample was made of peripheral blood. The sequence came from a man aged 60 to 75 with COVID-19, enrolled during active disease.

CDR3: CASSPNPRDIEAFF. The CDR3 DNA follows: TGCGCCAGCAGCCCAAATCCCCGGGACATTGAAGCTTTCTTT. The chain carries TRBV4-3 and TRBJ1-1; a possible D gene is TRBD1 (6 bases). The CDR3 spans 14 residues. Germline V gives CDR1 LGHNA, CDR2 YSLEER. V was pared by 4 bases and J by 7 bases, with 16 bases between.